This TCR beta chain came from a study of response to subunit inactivated influenza vaccine. Regarding the study as a whole: New T cells are recruited in small numbers by each seasonal influenza vaccination, according to the authors' suggestion.

TCRdb processed the RT-PCR reads anew with MiXCR; each CDR3 protein has one entry. The table lists some 180,000 distinct CDR3 sequences, around a tenth of them singletons. V dropped 4 bases and J dropped 0 bases, with 10 bases sitting between them. The CDR3 sequence is 15 residues long. In germline, CDR1 is LGHNA, CDR2 YSLEER. Many counts were recorded for this clonotype. Its cognate antigen is unknown. The TCR originated in a man aged 50 to 60 who received an inactivated influenza vaccine. This chain connects TRBV4-3 to TRBJ2-1, with a possible D match to TRBD2 (5 bases). The specimen was non-naive T cells sorted from PBMCs, collected on the day of vaccination. The CDR3 nucleotides are TGCGCCAGCAGCCCCGACCGGGGCTCCTACAATGAGCAGTTCTTC. Translated: CASSPDRGSYNEQFF.